This T cell receptor beta chain originates from a study of blood T cells in healthy people across ages. Study outcomes and limitations: Naive CD4+ cells and diversity were both higher in long-lived donors than in aged donors.

V dropped 4 bases and J dropped 4 bases, with 8 bases sitting between them. The CDR3 is 13 residues long. Germline-derived CDR1 and CDR2 are ENHRY and SYGVKD. This clonotype was seen a few times. The antigen is unknown. The use of a sample-barcoded 5' primer and a J-beta primer mix characterized a second PCR of 7 to 11 cycles. Each single sample gave us at least 3 million CDR3-containing paired-end reads. TCRdb analysed the 5' RACE reads with MiXCR anew, one entry per CDR3 protein. Of more than 900,000 distinct CDR3 sequences listed, almost 25% are singletons. Another study also made use of these data, one on T cells of mothers and their children.

The genes are TRBV10-3 and TRBJ1-5; D perhaps matches TRBD1 (5 bases). Specimen: blood. This TCR was sampled from a girl aged 2 to 9 in good health. The CDR3: CAISVGGNQPQHF. The CDR3 DNA sequence: TGTGCCATCAGTGTCGGGGGGAATCAGCCCCAGCATTTT.